These 21 T cell receptor beta chains were sequenced from one sample in a study of metastatic and nonmetastatic thyroid tumors. Each patient came to thyroid surgery without any prior treatment (of any kind). TCRdb redid the clone calls on the PCR reads using MiXCR. This sample has about 17,000 clones; approximately 17% occur once, and the top ten carry around 20%. Input material: blood. The receptors were sampled from a male donor with papillary thyroid cancer or a benign thyroid nodule (not recorded which). Some clones in this sample may be carry-over from other donors' samples.

This clone has at least ten counts. J is TRBJ2-2 and V is TRBV6-1; no firm D call. Trimming shortened V by 3 bases and J by 0 bases, and 8 bases separated the two germline ends. This CDR3 is 15 amino acids long. Germline V lookup: CDR1 MNHNS, CDR2 SASEGT. CDR3 amino acids: CASSERPTNTGELFF. Written as DNA, the CDR3 is TGTGCCAGCAGTGAGAGGCCTACGAACACCGGGGAGCTGTTTTTT.

This clone was found many times. The J gene is TRBJ2-5, the V gene TRBV29-1; D unclear. V was shortened by 4 bases and J by 5 bases, with 11 bases between the two germline ends. The CDR3 totals 12 residues. Germline V lookup: CDR1 SQVTM, CDR2 ANQGSEA. DNA of the CDR3: TGCAGCGTTGGGGGAAATCGTGAGACCCAGTACTTC. Translated, it gives CSVGGNRETQYF.

Judged by abundance, this clone is medium-sized (0.01 to 0.1%). CDR3 nucleotides: TGCGCCAGCAGCTTGGTAGGGGGCGAGGATTCACCCCTCCACTTT. It yields the protein CASSLVGGEDSPLHF. The chain carries TRBV5-1 and TRBJ1-6; 7 nucleotides match TRBD1. The trim removed 0 bases at V and 8 bases at J, leaving 5 bases unmatched. The germline V gene encodes CDR1 SGHRS and CDR2 YFSETQ. The CDR3 covers 15 residues.

Ten or more counts support this clone. The gene calls are TRBV5-4 and TRBJ2-1, with no clear D. With 1 base removed from V and 7 bases from J, the gap between germline ends came to 6 bases. The CDR3 is 12 residues long. Germline values: CDR1 SGHNT, CDR2 YYREEE (reference sequence). CDR3 region: CASSLLGNEQFF. The CDR3 nucleotides read TGTGCCAGCAGCTTGTTGGGGAATGAGCAGTTCTTC.

This clone was observed many times. The V and J genes are TRBV28 and TRBJ2-7, with 9 bases identical to TRBD2. CDR1 and CDR2 from the germline V gene are MDHEN and SYDVKM. V was clipped by 6 bases and J by 4 bases; unmatched bases: 10. This CDR3 spans 15 amino acids. DNA for the CDR3: TGTGCCAGCAGCTGGGCGGCGGGAGGGCTTTACGAGCAGTACTTC. It is translated as CASSWAAGGLYEQYF.

This clone was recorded many times. The V call is TRBV20-1, the J call TRBJ2-5, with 8 bases aligning to TRBD2. With V trimmed by 6 bases and J by 4 bases, 10 bases remained unmatched. The germline gives CDR1 DFQATT, CDR2 SNEGSKA (reference sequence). The CDR3 loop spans 14 amino acids. The CDR3 nucleotides read TGCAGTGCCGTCTTAGGAGCGGGAGTAGAGACCCAGTACTTC. It encodes CSAVLGAGVETQYF.

Many counts were recorded for this clone. J is TRBJ1-5 and V is TRBV5-5, with no clear D. The V gene's germline CDR1 is SGHKS and CDR2 YYEKEE (reference sequence). Trimming stripped 4 bases from V and 4 bases from J, with 9 bases between. The CDR3 consists of 13 residues. CDR3 DNA: TGTGCCAGCAGCAAGAGTAGAAATCAGCCCCAGCATTTT. It yields the protein CASSKSRNQPQHF.

This clone was counted at least ten times. This rearrangement joins TRBV20-1 to TRBJ2-1; 7 nucleotides match TRBD2. There are 11 residues in the CDR3. The J segment lost 5 bases and the V segment lost 7 bases, leaving 2 bases of the junction unmatched. Germline V gene sequence: CDR1 DFQATT, CDR2 SNEGSKA (reference sequence). CDR3 in DNA: TGCAGTGAAAGCGGGGACAATGAGCAGTTCTTC. It translates to CSESGDNEQFF.

This sequence joins TRBV30 and TRBJ2-7; the D call may be TRBD1 or TRBD2 (5 bases each). Deletions cut 3 bases from V and 2 bases from J, with 17 bases between. Germline-derived CDR1 and CDR2 are GTSNPN and SVGIG (reference sequence). CDR3 length: 15 amino acids. The CDR3 coding sequence is TGTGCCTGGAGCAAGGGACCGGGCCCAGCCTACGAGCAGTACTTC. Protein sequence: CAWSKGPGPAYEQYF. Complete variable domain (other parts from reference TRBV30 and TRBJ2-7): SQTIHQWPATLVQPVGSPLSLECTVEGTSNPNLYWYRQAAGRGLQLLFYSVGIGQISSEVPQNLSASRPQDRQFILSSKKLLLSDSGFYLCAWSKGPGPAYEQYFGPGTRLTVT.

This clone is termed medium-sized. This chain links TRBV6-1 with TRBJ1-1; TRBD1 agrees at 7 bases. The germline V gene encodes CDR1 MNHNS and CDR2 SASEGT. V dropped 6 bases and J dropped 2; count of bases not matched to a gene: 3. This CDR3 is built from 13 residues. CDR3 loop: CASRWDSNTEAFF. CDR3 in DNA: TGTGCCAGCAGATGGGACAGCAACACTGAAGCTTTCTTT.

The chain combines TRBV19 with TRBJ2-3, with TRBD2 identical over 9 bases. Germline lookup yields CDR1 LNHDA and CDR2 SQIVND (reference sequence). The CDR3 is made up of 17 amino acids. Germline trimming cut 9 bases from V and 0 bases from J; bases unmatched to any gene: 13. The CDR3 region has the DNA TGTGCCAGCATTATAGATGGCGGGAGGGCCAGCACAGATACGCAGTATTTT. Encoded protein: CASIIDGGRASTDTQYF.

This clone has a count of ten or more. V and J are TRBV3-1 and TRBJ1-1; 10 bases fit TRBD1. With 4 bases clipped from V and 7 bases from J, the junction kept 15 bases outside the gene matches. The germline V gene has CDR1 LGHDT and CDR2 YNNKEL (reference sequence). The CDR3 has 17 amino acids. The CDR3 sequence: CASSPIWTGGFVVEAFF. CDR3 coding DNA: TGTGCCAGCAGCCCCATATGGACAGGGGGTTTTGTTGTTGAAGCTTTCTTT.

The genes are TRBV6-1 and TRBJ2-6; possible D gene TRBD1, 6 bases. CDR3 length equals 16 residues. The V end was cut by 5 bases, the J end by 2 bases, with 13 bases between. Germline V CDR1 and CDR2: MNHNS, SASEGT. In nucleotides, the CDR3 is TGTGCCAGCAGTCAGCCTCAGGGGCCTGGGGCCAACGTCCTGACTTTC. Residues: CASSQPQGPGANVLTF.

This clone came up many times. V is TRBV30 and J is TRBJ2-2; TRBD2 matches at 8 bases. The CDR3 totals 15 residues. Germline CDR1 and CDR2: GTSNPN and SVGIG (reference sequence). V dropped 3 bases and J dropped 3; count of bases not matched to a gene: 6. The CDR3 sequence: CAWRGTAGDTGELFF. In nucleotides, the CDR3 is TGTGCCTGGAGAGGCACAGCGGGAGACACCGGGGAGCTGTTTTTT.

This clone appeared many times. The V gene is TRBV5-8, the J gene TRBJ2-5, with TRBD1 matching over 9 bases. Germline trimming cut 8 bases from V and 1 base from J; bases unmatched to any gene: 9. The germline CDR1 and CDR2 sequences are SGHTS and YDEGEE. The CDR3 covers 15 residues. The CDR3 nucleotides are TGTGCCAGAAGCACCGGGACAGGGTTCCAAGAGACCCAGTACTTC. Translated, it gives CARSTGTGFQETQYF. The variable domain in full, with the rest retrieved from reference TRBV5-8 and TRBJ2-5, is EAGVTQSPTHLIKTRGQQATLRCSPISGHTSVYWYQQALGLGLQFLLWYDEGEERNRGNFPPRFSGRQFPNYSSELNVNALELEDSALYLCARSTGTGFQETQYFGPGTRLLVL.

This clone was seen many times. The chain combines TRBV6-2 or TRBV6-3 with TRBJ2-1, with D tentatively TRBD1 or TRBD2 (5 bases each). Germline assignment: CDR1 MNHEY and CDR2 SVGEGT. This CDR3 contains 15 residues. V was trimmed by 6 bases and J by 7 bases, leaving 19 bases between them. DNA of the CDR3: TGTGCCAGCAGAGCCAGTGGGGGAACTCCTAATGAGCAGTTCTTC. This codes for CASRASGGTPNEQFF.

This clone was recorded at least ten times. Here the CDR3 reads CASCPGQGASEQFF. The CDR3 bases are TGCGCCAGCTGTCCGGGACAGGGGGCTAGTGAGCAGTTCTTC. The chain combines TRBV5-1 with TRBJ2-1; TRBD1 matches 12 bases. V shed 7 bases and J 9 bases; nucleotides not matched to a gene: 8. Germline CDR1 SGHRS, CDR2 YFSETQ. The length of the CDR3 is 14 residues.

This clone is a singleton in its sample. The chain couples TRBV20-1 to TRBJ2-7; a possible D gene is TRBD1 (6 bases). V dropped 0 bases and J dropped 3 bases, with 15 bases sitting between them. The CDR3 totals 15 residues. CDR1 is DFQATT and CDR2 is SNEGSKA in the germline V gene (reference sequence). The chain's CDR3 is CSAREGRGGDYEQYF. For the CDR3, the DNA is TGCAGTGCTAGAGAGGGCAGGGGTGGGGACTACGAGCAGTACTTC.

This clone was detected many times. V and J are TRBV10-3 and TRBJ1-4, with unresolved D. Germline-derived CDR1 and CDR2 are ENHRY and SYGVKD. With 3 bases removed from V and 0 bases from J, the gap between germline ends came to 5 bases. This CDR3 is 14 amino acids long. This CDR3 reads CAISDETTNEKLFF. CDR3 in DNA: TGTGCCATCAGTGACGAGACAACTAATGAAAAACTGTTTTTT.

At least ten counts were recorded for this clone. The gene calls are TRBV19 and TRBJ1-5; D remains ambiguous. The CDR3 has 14 amino acids. Germline CDR1 LNHDA, CDR2 SQIVND (reference sequence). V was pared by 7 bases and J by 6 bases, with 16 bases between. CDR3 DNA sequence: TGTGCCAGTACCGGCACCCTCACGGGTCAGCCCCAGCATTTT. This codes for CASTGTLTGQPQHF.

This clone was detected many times. V and J are TRBV28 and TRBJ2-7; D is undetermined. The germline V and J ends were trimmed by 6 bases and 6 bases, with 15 bases remaining between them. The CDR3 sequence is 13 residues long. The germline V gene encodes CDR1 MDHEN and CDR2 SYDVKM. The CDR3 region is CASRPDFRAEQYF. The CDR3 DNA sequence: TGTGCCAGCAGACCCGACTTCCGGGCCGAGCAGTACTTC.